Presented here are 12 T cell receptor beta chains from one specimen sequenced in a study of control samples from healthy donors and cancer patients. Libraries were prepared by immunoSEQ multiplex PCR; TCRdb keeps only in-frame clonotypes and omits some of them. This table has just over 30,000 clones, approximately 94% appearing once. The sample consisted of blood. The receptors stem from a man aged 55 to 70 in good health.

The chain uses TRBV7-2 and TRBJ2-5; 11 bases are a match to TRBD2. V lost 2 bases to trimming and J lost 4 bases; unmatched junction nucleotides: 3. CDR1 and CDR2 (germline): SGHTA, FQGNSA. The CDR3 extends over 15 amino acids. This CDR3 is CASSLSSGGIETQYF. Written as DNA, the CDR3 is TGTGCCAGCAGCTTATCTAGCGGGGGGATAGAGACCCAGTACTTC.

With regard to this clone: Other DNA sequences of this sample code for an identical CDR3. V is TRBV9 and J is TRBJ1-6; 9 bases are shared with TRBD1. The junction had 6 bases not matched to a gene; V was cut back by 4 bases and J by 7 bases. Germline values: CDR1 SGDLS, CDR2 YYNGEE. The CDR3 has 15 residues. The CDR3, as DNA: TGTGCCAGCAGCCCCAGGACAGGGGAGAATTCACCCCTCCACTTT. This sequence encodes CASSPRTGENSPLHF.

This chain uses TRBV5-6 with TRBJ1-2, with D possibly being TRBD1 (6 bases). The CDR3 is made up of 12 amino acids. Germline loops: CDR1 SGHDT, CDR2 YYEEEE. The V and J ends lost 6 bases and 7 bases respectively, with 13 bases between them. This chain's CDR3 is CASKRGSGGYTF. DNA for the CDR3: TGTGCCAGCAAAAGGGGGAGTGGTGGCTACACCTTC.

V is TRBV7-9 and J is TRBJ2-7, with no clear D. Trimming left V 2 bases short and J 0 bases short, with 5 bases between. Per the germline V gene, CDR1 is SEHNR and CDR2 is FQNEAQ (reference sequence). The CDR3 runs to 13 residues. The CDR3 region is CASSLRNSYEQYF. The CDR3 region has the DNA TGTGCCAGCAGCTTACGAAACTCCTACGAGCAGTACTTC.

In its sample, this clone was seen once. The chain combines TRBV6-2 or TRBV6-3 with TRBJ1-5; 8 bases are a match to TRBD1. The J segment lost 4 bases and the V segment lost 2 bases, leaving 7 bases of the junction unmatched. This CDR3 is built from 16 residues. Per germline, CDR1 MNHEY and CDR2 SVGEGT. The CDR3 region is CASSYPIDRGNQPQHF. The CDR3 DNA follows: TGTGCCAGCAGTTACCCTATCGACAGGGGTAATCAGCCCCAGCATTTT.

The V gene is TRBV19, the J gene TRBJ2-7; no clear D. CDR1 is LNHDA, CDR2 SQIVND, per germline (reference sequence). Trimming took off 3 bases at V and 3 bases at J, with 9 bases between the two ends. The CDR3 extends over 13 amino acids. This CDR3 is CASSIKAGYEQYF. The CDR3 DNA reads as TGTGCCAGTAGTATCAAAGCCGGCTACGAGCAGTACTTC.

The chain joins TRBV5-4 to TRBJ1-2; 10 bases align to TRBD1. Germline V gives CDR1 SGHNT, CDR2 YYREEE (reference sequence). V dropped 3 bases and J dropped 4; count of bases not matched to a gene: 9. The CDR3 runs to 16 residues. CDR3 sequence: CASSSEPGQGLYGYTF. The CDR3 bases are TGTGCCAGCAGCTCGGAACCGGGACAGGGGCTCTATGGCTACACCTTC.

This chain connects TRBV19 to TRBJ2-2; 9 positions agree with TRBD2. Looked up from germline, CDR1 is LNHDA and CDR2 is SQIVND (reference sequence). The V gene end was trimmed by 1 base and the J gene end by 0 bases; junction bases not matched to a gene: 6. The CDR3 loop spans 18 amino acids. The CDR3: CASSIALSGGSNTGELFF. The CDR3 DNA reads TGTGCCAGTAGTATAGCTCTAAGCGGGGGGTCGAACACCGGGGAGCTGTTTTTT.

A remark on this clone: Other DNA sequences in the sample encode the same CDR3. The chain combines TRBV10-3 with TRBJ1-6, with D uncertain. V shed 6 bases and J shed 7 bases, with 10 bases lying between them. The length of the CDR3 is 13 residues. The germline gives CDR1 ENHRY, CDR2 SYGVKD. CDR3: CAIRLAENSPLHF. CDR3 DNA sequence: TGTGCCATCAGGTTGGCAGAGAATTCACCCCTCCACTTT.

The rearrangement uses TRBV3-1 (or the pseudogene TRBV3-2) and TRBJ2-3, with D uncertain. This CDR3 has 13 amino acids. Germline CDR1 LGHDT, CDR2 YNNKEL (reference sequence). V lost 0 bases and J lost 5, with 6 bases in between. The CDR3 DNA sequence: TGTGCCAGCAGCCAAGAGGGCCTAGATACGCAGTATTTT. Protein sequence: CASSQEGLDTQYF.

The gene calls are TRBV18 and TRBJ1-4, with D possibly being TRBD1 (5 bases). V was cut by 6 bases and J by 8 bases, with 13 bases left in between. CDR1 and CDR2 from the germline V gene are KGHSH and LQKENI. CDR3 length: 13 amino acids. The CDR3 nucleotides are TGTGCCAGCTCTCGGGGGGGATACGAAAAACTGTTTTTT. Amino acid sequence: CASSRGGYEKLFF.

For the CDR3, the DNA is TGTGCCAGCAGCGAGCAGGGGAACACCATATATTTT. This codes for CASSEQGNTIYF. The chain employs TRBV7-2 and TRBJ1-3, with D perhaps TRBD1 (6 bases). This CDR3 has 12 amino acids. The germline CDR1 and CDR2 sequences are SGHTA and FQGNSA. Trimming removed 5 bases from V and 7 bases from J, with 9 bases in between.